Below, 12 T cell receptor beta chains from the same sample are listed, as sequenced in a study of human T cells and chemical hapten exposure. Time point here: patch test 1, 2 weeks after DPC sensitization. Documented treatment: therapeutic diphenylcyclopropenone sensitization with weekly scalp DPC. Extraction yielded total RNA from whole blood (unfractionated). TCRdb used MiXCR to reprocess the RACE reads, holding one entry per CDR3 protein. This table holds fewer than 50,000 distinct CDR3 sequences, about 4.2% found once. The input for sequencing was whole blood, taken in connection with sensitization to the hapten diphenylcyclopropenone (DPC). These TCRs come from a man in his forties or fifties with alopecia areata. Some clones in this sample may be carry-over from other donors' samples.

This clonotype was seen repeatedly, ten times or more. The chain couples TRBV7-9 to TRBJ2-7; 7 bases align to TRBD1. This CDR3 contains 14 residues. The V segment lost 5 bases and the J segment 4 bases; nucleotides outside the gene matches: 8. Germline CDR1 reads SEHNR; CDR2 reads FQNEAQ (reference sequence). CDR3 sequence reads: CASSPGTVEYEQYF. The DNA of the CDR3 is TGTGCCAGCAGCCCCGGGACAGTAGAATACGAGCAGTACTTC. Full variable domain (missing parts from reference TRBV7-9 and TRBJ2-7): DTGVSQNPRHKITKRGQNVTFRCDPISEHNRLYWYRQTLGQGPEFLTYFQNEAQLEKSRLLSDRFSAERPKGSFSTLEIQRTEQGDSAMYLCASSPGTVEYEQYFGPGTRLTVT.

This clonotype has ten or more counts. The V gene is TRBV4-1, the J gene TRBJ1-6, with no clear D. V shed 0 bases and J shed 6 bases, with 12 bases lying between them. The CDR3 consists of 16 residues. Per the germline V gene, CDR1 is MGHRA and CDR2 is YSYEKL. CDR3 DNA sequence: TGCGCCAGCAGCCAAGAACCATGGGCCCGTAATTCACCCCTCCACTTT. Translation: CASSQEPWARNSPLHF.

CDR3 bases: TGCAGCGTTGAATTGGTGGGAGGGCCGGTTAATGAGCAGTTCTTC. Its protein is CSVELVGGPVNEQFF. This chain joins TRBV29-1 and TRBJ2-1, with 7 bases fitting TRBD2. The V segment lost 2 bases and the J segment 7 bases; nucleotides outside the gene matches: 11. The CDR3 runs 15 residues. Germline V lookup: CDR1 SQVTM, CDR2 ANQGSEA.

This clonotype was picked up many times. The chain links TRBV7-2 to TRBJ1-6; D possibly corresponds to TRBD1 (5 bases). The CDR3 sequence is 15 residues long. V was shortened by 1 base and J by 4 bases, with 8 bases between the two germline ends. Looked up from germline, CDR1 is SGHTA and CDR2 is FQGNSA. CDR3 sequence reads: CASSLGGVYNSPLHF. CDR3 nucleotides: TGTGCCAGCAGCTTAGGAGGGGTTTATAATTCACCCCTCCACTTT. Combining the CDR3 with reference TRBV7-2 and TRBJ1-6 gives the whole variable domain GAGVSQSPSNKVTEKGKDVELRCDPISGHTALYWYRQSLGQGLEFLIYFQGNSAPDKSGLPSDRFSAERTGGSVSTLTIQRTQQEDSAVYLCASSLGGVYNSPLHFGNGTRLTVT.

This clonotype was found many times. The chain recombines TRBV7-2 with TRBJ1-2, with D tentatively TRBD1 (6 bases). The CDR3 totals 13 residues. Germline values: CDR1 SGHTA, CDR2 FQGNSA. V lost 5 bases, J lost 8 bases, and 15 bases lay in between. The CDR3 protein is CASSGTGMGGYTF. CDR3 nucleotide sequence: TGTGCCAGCAGCGGAACAGGGATGGGGGGCTACACCTTC. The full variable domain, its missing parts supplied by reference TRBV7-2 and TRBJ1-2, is GAGVSQSPSNKVTEKGKDVELRCDPISGHTALYWYRQSLGQGLEFLIYFQGNSAPDKSGLPSDRFSAERTGGSVSTLTIQRTQQEDSAVYLCASSGTGMGGYTFGSGTRLTVV.

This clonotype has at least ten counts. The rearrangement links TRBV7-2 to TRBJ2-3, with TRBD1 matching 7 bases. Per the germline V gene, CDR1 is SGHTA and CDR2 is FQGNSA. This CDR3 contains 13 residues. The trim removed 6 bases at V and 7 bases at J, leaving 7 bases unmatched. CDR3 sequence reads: CASRDDRVNTQYF. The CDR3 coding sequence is TGTGCCAGCAGAGACGACAGGGTGAATACGCAGTATTTT.

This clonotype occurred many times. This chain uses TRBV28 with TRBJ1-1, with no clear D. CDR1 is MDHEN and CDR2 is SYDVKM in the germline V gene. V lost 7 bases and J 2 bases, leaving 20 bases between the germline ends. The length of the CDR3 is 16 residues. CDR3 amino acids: CASTDILTRGNTEAFF. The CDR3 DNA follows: TGTGCCAGCACCGATATCCTCACCCGGGGAAACACTGAAGCTTTCTTT.

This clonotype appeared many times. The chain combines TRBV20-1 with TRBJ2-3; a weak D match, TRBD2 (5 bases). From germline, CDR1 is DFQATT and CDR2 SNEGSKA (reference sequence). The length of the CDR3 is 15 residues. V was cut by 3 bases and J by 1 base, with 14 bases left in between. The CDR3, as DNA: TGCAGTGCTAGTGCTGCGGACTCTGGCACAGATACGCAGTATTTT. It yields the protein CSASAADSGTDTQYF.

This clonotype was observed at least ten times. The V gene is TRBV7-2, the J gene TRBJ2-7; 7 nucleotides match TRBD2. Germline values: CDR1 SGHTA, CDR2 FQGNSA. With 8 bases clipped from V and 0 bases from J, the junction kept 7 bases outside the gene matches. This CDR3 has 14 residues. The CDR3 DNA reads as TGTGCCAGCTCCGGGACTACAGGCTCCTACGAGCAGTACTTC. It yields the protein CASSGTTGSYEQYF.

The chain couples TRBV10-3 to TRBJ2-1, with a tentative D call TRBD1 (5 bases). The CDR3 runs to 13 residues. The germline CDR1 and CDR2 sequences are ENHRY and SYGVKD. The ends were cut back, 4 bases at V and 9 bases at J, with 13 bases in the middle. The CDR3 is CAISVDGAVEQFF. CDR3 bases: TGTGCCATCAGTGTGGATGGGGCTGTTGAGCAGTTCTTC.

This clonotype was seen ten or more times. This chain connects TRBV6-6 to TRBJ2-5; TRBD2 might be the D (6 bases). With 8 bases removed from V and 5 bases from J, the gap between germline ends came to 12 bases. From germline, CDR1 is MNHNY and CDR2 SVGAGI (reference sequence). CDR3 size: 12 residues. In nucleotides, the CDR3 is TGTGCCAGCGACGCGGGGCGGGAGACCCAGTACTTC. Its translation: CASDAGRETQYF.

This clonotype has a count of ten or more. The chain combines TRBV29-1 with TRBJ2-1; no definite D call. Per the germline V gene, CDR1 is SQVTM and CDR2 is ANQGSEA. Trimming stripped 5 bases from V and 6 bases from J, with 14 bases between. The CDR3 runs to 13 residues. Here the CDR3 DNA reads TGCAGCGTTACCCCTCGGGCAGGCAATGAGCAGTTCTTC. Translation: CSVTPRAGNEQFF.